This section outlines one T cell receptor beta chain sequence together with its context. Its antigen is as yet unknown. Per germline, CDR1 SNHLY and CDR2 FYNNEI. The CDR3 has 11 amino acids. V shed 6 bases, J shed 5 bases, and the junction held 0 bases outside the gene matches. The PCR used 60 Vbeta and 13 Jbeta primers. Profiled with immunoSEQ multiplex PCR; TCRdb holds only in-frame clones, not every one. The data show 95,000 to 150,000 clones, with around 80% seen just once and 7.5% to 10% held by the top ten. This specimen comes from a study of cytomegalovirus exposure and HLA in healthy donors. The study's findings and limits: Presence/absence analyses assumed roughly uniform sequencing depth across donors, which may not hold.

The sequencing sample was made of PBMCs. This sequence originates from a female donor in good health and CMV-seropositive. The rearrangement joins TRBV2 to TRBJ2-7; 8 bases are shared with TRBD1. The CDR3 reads CASRTGDEQYF. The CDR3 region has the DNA TGTGCCAGCAGGACAGGGGACGAGCAGTACTTC.